Shown below are 2 T cell receptor beta chains from a single sample sequenced in a study of T cells expressing NK-cell markers. TCRdb re-analyzed the 5' RACE reads; it lists each CDR3 protein once, without DNA. The sample features hundreds of thousands of distinct CDR3 sequences, with around 5.3% in its top ten. Sequenced: blood T cells: a sorted CD56 or NKG2C T cell subset, CD4+ or CD8+ T cells, or bulk PBMC T cells (not recorded which). The receptor source for this set is a man aged 18 to 70 in good health.

The gene calls are TRBV7-9 and TRBJ2-7; TCRdb's assignment of TRBD1 cannot be checked, as there is no DNA. The CDR3 length is 13 residues. Per germline, CDR1 SEHNR and CDR2 FQNEAQ (reference sequence). The CDR3 loop reads CASSTEDRNEQYF.

V usage is TRBV7-4 and J usage is TRBJ1-4. The CDR3 totals 15 residues. CDR1 SGHVT and CDR2 SQSDAQ come from the germline V gene. This CDR3 is CASSCNLTTNEKLFF.